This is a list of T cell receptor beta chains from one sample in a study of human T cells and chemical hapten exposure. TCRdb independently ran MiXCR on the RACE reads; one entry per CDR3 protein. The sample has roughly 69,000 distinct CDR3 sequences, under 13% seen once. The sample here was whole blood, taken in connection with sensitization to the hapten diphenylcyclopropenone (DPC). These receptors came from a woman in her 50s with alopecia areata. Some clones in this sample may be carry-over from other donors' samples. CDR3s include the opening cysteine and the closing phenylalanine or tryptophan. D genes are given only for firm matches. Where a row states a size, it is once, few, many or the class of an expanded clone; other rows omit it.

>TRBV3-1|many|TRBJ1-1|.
TGTGCCAGCAGCCTTCAGGGGAGGAACACTGAAGCTTTCTTT
CASSLQGRNTEAFF
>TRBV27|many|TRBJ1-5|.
TGTGCCAGCAGTTTTGGGCAGGAAGCACGGCCCCAGCATTTT
CASSFGQEARPQHF
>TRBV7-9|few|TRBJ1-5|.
TGTGCCAGCAGCGCCGGCGAATTTCAGCCCCAGCATTTT
CASSAGEFQPQHF
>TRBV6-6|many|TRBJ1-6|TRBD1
TGTGCCAGCAGTGAGGGCGACAGGGGAAGAGGGTCACCCCTCCACTTT
CASSEGDRGRGSPLHF
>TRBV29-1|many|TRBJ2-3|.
TGCAGCGTTGAAGGCGGTAATACAGATACGCAGTATTTT
CSVEGGNTDTQYF
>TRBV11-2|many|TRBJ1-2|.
TGTGCCAGCAGCTTAGACCTGACGGGATCCCGCGGCTACACCTTC
CASSLDLTGSRGYTF
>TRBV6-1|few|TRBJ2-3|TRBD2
TGTGCCACCGGCTTTAGCGGGGGCGCAGATACGCAGTATTTT
CATGFSGGADTQYF
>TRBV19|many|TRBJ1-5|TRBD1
TGTGCCAGTATGCCTCCGGGACAGGGTAACAATCAGCCCCAGCATTTT
CASMPPGQGNNQPQHF
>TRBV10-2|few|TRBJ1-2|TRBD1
TGCGCCAGCACCCTAGAGGGACAGGGTGGCTACACCTTC
CASTLEGQGGYTF
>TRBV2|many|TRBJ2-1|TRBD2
TGTGCCAGCACCAACTTTCTGGGGGAGGGCCGGAATGAGCAGTTCTTC
CASTNFLGEGRNEQFF
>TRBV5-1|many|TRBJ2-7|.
TGCGCCAGCAGCTTGGAAGGGGAGCTTTACGAGCAGTACTTC
CASSLEGELYEQYF
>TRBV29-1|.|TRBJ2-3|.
TGCAGCGTTGGTCTGCAGTATTTT
CSVGLQYF
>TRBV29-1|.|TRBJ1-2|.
TGCAGCGTTGAACCAGCTCTAGGCTATGGCTACACCTTC
CSVEPALGYGYTF
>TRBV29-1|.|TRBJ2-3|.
TGCAGCGCCCTTAGTCGCTCCACAGATACGCAGTATTTT
CSALSRSTDTQYF
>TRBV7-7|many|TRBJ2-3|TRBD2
TGTGCTAGCAGCTTGGGGAGCGGGAGCGCTACAGATACGCAGTATTTT
CASSLGSGSATDTQYF
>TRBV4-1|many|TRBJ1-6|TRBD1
TGCGCCAGCAGCCGTCGACAGGGGGGATCACCCCTCCACTTT
CASSRRQGGSPLHF
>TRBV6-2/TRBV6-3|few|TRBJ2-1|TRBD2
TGTGCCAGCACACTAGCGAGCTCCTACAATGAGCAGTTCTTC
CASTLASSYNEQFF
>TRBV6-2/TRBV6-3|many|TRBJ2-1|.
TGTGCCAGCAGTTACGGGGAAGCGGACCTGGAGTTCTTC
CASSYGEADLEFF
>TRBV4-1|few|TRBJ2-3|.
TGCGCCAGCAGCCAGGGGATAGCGGCCCGCCGAGATACGCAGTATTTT
CASSQGIAARRDTQYF
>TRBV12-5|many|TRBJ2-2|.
TGTGCTAGTGGTTTCGCCGTAAACACCGGGGAGCTGTTTTTT
CASGFAVNTGELFF
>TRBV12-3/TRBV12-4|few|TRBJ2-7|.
TGTGCCAGCAGTTTAACACCCTCCCACTCCTACGAGCAGTACTTC
CASSLTPSHSYEQYF
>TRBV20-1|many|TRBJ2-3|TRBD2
TGCAGTGCTAGAAGTTCGTTAGCGGGAGGGGTGCTTACAGATACGCAGTATTTT
CSARSSLAGGVLTDTQYF
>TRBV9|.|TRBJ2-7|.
TGTGCCAGCAGCGTAGGCGGTTCGACCTACGAGCAGTACTTC
CASSVGGSTYEQYF
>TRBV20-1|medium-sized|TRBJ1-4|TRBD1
TGCAGTGCTCGGGACAGGGTGGTGGAAAAACTGTTTTTT
CSARDRVVEKLFF
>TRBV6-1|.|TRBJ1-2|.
TGTGCCAGCACCCTAGGGGGGCCTAACTATGGCTACACCTTC
CASTLGGPNYGYTF
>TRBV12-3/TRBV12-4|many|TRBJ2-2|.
TGTGCCAGCAGTTTCAGGGGCACCGGGGAGCTGTTTTTT
CASSFRGTGELFF
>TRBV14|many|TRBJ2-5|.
TGTGCCAGCAGCCAAGAGCGAGTGGGAGAACAAGAGACCCAGTACTTC
CASSQERVGEQETQYF
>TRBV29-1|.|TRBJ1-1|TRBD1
TGCAGCGTTCGGACAGGCCGCGGCACTGAAGCTCTCTTT
CSVRTGRGTEALF
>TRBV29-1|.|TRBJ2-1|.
TGCAGCGTTGAAGCCCCGTCGGGTAGCGGAAGAGGGATTGAGCAGTTCTTC
CSVEAPSGSGRGIEQFF
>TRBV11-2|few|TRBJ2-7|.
TGTGCCAGCAGCCAACAAGACAGACAGAACTACGAGCAGTACTTC
CASSQQDRQNYEQYF
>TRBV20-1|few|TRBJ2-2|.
TGCAGTGCTAGAGACGGACATCTCTTAACCGGGGAGCTGTTTTTT
CSARDGHLLTGELFF
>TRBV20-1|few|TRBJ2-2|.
TGCAGTGCTGGGACCCCTCGGACCGGGGAGCTGTTTTTT
CSAGTPRTGELFF
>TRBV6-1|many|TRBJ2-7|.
TGTGCCAGCAGCGTGGACCGGGACGGCTACGAGCAGTACTTC
CASSVDRDGYEQYF
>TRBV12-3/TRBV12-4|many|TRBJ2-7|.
TGTGCCAGCAGTTTAATGTACGAGCAGTACTTC
CASSLMYEQYF
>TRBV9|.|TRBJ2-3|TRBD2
TGTGCCAGCAGCGGCCTTAGCGGGAGCACAGATACGCAGTATTTT
CASSGLSGSTDTQYF
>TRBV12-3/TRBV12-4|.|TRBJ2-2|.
TGTGCCAGCACCCTCGCTCGGGGAGGAACCGGGGAGCTGTTTTTT
CASTLARGGTGELFF
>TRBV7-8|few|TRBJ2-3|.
TGTGCCAGCAGTCCTCGCAGGGGCCCCACAGATACGCAGTATTTT
CASSPRRGPTDTQYF
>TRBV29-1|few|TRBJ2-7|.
TGCAGCGTCGACGACCCCGCTGACTACGAGCAGTACTTC
CSVDDPADYEQYF
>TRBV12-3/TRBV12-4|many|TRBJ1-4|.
TGTGCCAGCAGTTTAGGAGAAATGAATGAAAAACTGTTTTTT
CASSLGEMNEKLFF
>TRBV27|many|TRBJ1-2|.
TGTGCCAGCAGTCCTGCCGGGACGGCGATCAACTATGGCTACACCTTC
CASSPAGTAINYGYTF
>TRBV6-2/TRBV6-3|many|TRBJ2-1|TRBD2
TGTGCCAGCCTTGAGCTTAGCGGGAGTAAATTCTCCTACAATGAGCAGTTCTTC
CASLELSGSKFSYNEQFF
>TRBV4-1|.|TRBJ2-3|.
TGCGCCAGCAGCCAAGGGCCTGGAAACACAGATACGCAGTATTTT
CASSQGPGNTDTQYF
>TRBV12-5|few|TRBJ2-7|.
TGTGCTAGTGGTTTGGCGGGACTGCTTCCCTACGAGCAGTACTTC
CASGLAGLLPYEQYF
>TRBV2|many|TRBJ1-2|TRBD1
TGTGCCAGCCCGGGACAGTCCTATGGCTACACCTTC
CASPGQSYGYTF
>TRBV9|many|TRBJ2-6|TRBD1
TGTGCCAGCAGCCAACCCCGGACAGGGAGAAACTCTGGGGCCAACGTCCTGACTTTC
CASSQPRTGRNSGANVLTF
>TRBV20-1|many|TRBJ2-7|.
TGCAGTGCTGAAGGGGTTTCCCCCACCTACGAGCAGTACTTC
CSAEGVSPTYEQYF
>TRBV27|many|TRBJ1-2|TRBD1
TGTGCCAGCAAACCTGGCTGGGACAGGGGGTCCTATGGCTACACCTTC
CASKPGWDRGSYGYTF
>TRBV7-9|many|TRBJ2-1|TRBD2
TGTGCCAGCAGCTCAGCGGGAGGCTCCTACAATGAGCAGTTCTTC
CASSSAGGSYNEQFF
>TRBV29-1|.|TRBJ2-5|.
TGCAGCGTTGAAAGTGTGGAGACCCAGTACTTC
CSVESVETQYF
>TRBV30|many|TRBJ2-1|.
TGTGCCTGGAGTGAGGCGGACAGTACCTACAATGAGCAGTTCTTC
CAWSEADSTYNEQFF